The 28 T cell receptor beta chains below were found in one sample sequenced in a study of low-dose radiotherapy and immunotherapy resistance in tumors. TCRs underwent approximately 20 PCR cycles of amplification with a constant-region primer and V-primer adapter. One entry per CDR3 protein, called by TCRdb with MiXCR from the reads. Here the sample spans some 45,000 distinct CDR3 sequences, 12% being singletons. Described time point: before trial treatment. Sequenced here: PBMCs, sampled before treatment. These receptors originate from a female donor with ovarian cancer.

As to this clonotype: It differs at one base from a far larger clone, so likely a read error. V is TRBV5-3 and J is TRBJ2-1, with TRBD2 matching over 9 bases. TRBV5-3 is designated an ORF whose function remains uncertain. The CDR3 consists of 16 residues. CDR3 in DNA: TGTGCCAGCAGTAGAGGATCGGCGGGGGGGCGGAATGTGCAGTTCTTC. Translating it yields CASSRGSAGGRNVQFF.

The chain joins TRBV7-9 to TRBJ2-3, with D uncertain. With 2 bases removed from V and 13 bases from J, the gap between germline ends came to 13 bases. The CDR3 is 12 residues long. From germline, CDR1 is SEHNR and CDR2 FQNEAQ (reference sequence). In nucleotides, the CDR3 is TGTGCCAGCAGCTTAAGTCCCCCGCAGGAGTATTTT. This encodes CASSLSPPQEYF.

This clonotype was seen at least ten times. V gene TRBV7-9 combines with J gene TRBJ1-1; 10 nucleotides match TRBD1. This CDR3 contains 14 residues. Losses at the gene ends were 5 bases for V and 5 bases for J; bases not matched to a gene: 5. Germline V lookup: CDR1 SEHNR, CDR2 FQNEAQ (reference sequence). CDR3 protein: CASSIGTGETEAFF. The DNA of the CDR3 is TGTGCCAGCAGCATTGGGACAGGGGAAACTGAAGCTTTCTTT. Variable domain in full (rest from reference TRBV7-9 and TRBJ1-1): DTGVSQNPRHKITKRGQNVTFRCDPISEHNRLYWYRQTLGQGPEFLTYFQNEAQLEKSRLLSDRFSAERPKGSFSTLEIQRTEQGDSAMYLCASSIGTGETEAFFGQGTRLTVV.

The table lists this clonotype with many counts. The CDR3 sequence: CASSSADGRNQPQHF. CDR3 bases: TGTGCCAGCAGTTCCGCCGACGGTCGCAATCAGCCCCAGCATTTT. The chain combines TRBV12-3 or TRBV12-4 with TRBJ1-5; D unresolved. The V gene lost 4 bases and the J gene lost 2 bases, with 12 bases spanning the gap. The CDR3 spans 15 residues.

This clonotype was seen ten or more times. The gene calls are TRBV28 and TRBJ2-5; 8 bases are a match to TRBD2. This CDR3 contains 14 residues. After removal of 7 bases from V and 1 base from J, the junction contained 5 bases not matched to a gene. Germline-derived CDR1 and CDR2 are MDHEN and SYDVKM. CDR3 sequence (DNA): TGTGCCAGCATAGGGCGGGGGGTCCAAGAGACCCAGTACTTC. Its protein product is CASIGRGVQETQYF.

This clonotype showed up just a few times. A read error is possible here, since a much larger clone lies one base away. This chain connects TRBV27 to TRBJ1-5; D possibly corresponds to TRBD1 (5 bases). V was trimmed by 6 bases and J by 0 bases, leaving 9 bases between them. The length of the CDR3 is 14 residues. Germline lookup yields CDR1 MNHEY and CDR2 SMNVEV (reference sequence). The CDR3 loop is CASRTVYSNQPQHF. As DNA, the CDR3 is TGTGCCAGCAGGACAGTCTATAGCAATCAGCCCCAGCATTTT.

The chain is built from TRBV5-8 and TRBJ2-4, with D possibly matching TRBD1 (6 bases). The V gene's germline CDR1 is SGHTS and CDR2 YDEGEE. This CDR3 comprises 16 residues. The V end was cut by 3 bases, the J end by 4 bases, with 17 bases between. The CDR3 sequence is CASSWTGRGPKNIQYF. CDR3 coding DNA: TGTGCCAGCAGCTGGACGGGCAGGGGCCCTAAAAACATTCAGTACTTC. Filled out from reference TRBV5-8 and TRBJ2-4, the complete variable domain reads EAGVTQSPTHLIKTRGQQATLRCSPISGHTSVYWYQQALGLGLQFLLWYDEGEERNRGNFPPRFSGRQFPNYSSELNVNALELEDSALYLCASSWTGRGPKNIQYFGAGTRLSVL.

This clonotype has a handful of counts. A much larger clone differs by one base, so this may be a read error. This rearrangement joins TRBV7-3 to TRBJ1-1; tentatively, D is TRBD1 (6 bases). V lost 2 bases, J lost 4 bases, and 14 bases lay in between. The CDR3 length is 15 residues. Per the germline V gene, CDR1 is SGHTA and CDR2 is FQGTGA. CDR3: CASSLEQGMSTEAFF. The CDR3 DNA is TGTGCCAGCAGCTTAGAACAGGGCATGAGCACTGAAGCTTTCTTT.

At least ten counts were recorded for this clonotype. The CDR3 region is CASSQVGSYEQYF. DNA for the CDR3: TGTGCCAGCAGCCAAGTCGGATCCTACGAGCAGTACTTC. The chain has TRBV3-1 and TRBJ2-7; no clear D gene. The germline V gene encodes CDR1 LGHDT and CDR2 YNNKEL (reference sequence). Deletions cut 1 base from V and 1 base from J, with 5 bases between. The CDR3 spans 13 residues.

This clonotype was seen many times. The chain links TRBV6-6 to TRBJ2-7, with D possibly matching TRBD1 (5 bases). Germline V gives CDR1 MNHNY, CDR2 SVGAGI (reference sequence). Trimming shortened V by 0 bases and J by 5 bases, and 17 bases separated the two germline ends. This CDR3 is built from 16 residues. CDR3 nucleotide sequence: TGTGCCAGCAGTTACTCGATTCGGCGGACCAGGGACGAGCAGTACTTC. It translates to CASSYSIRRTRDEQYF.

This clonotype was counted many times. This chain connects TRBV6-2 or TRBV6-3 to TRBJ2-5; tentative D call: TRBD1 (6 bases). CDR3 size: 14 residues. Trimming took off 6 bases at V and 1 base at J, with 12 bases between the two ends. Per the germline V gene, CDR1 is MNHEY and CDR2 is SVGEGT. The CDR3: CASRGQTFQETQYF. The CDR3 nucleotides are TGTGCCAGCAGAGGACAGACCTTCCAAGAGACCCAGTACTTC.

This clonotype was counted at least ten times. The gene calls are TRBV6-1 and TRBJ1-5, with D perhaps TRBD1 (6 bases). This CDR3 spans 15 amino acids. Per the germline V gene, CDR1 is MNHNS and CDR2 is SASEGT. The V end lost 7 bases, the J end lost 4 bases, and 17 bases lay between the germline ends. The CDR3 coding sequence is TGTGCCAGCATTCCCCAGGGGCTAGGGAATCAGCCCCAGCATTTT. Translation gives CASIPQGLGNQPQHF.

In this sample, this clonotype turned up many times. This sequence joins TRBV7-9 and TRBJ2-1; D is undetermined. V was shortened by 1 base and J by 2 bases, with 12 bases between the two germline ends. The CDR3 totals 16 residues. The germline gives CDR1 SEHNR, CDR2 FQNEAQ (reference sequence). The CDR3 nucleotides read TGTGCCAGCAGCTTAGTAGGCCCGCGGACCTACAATGAGCAGTTCTTC. Its protein is CASSLVGPRTYNEQFF.

This clonotype was seen at least ten times. The genes are TRBV30 and TRBJ2-5, with unresolved D. Germline CDR1 reads GTSNPN; CDR2 reads SVGIG (reference sequence). V was trimmed by 2 bases and J by 5 bases, leaving 12 bases between them. This CDR3 comprises 13 residues. CDR3 residues: CAWSPSNGETQYF. In DNA, the CDR3 is TGTGCCTGGAGTCCGTCCAATGGGGAGACCCAGTACTTC.

J is TRBJ2-3 and V is TRBV12-5; TRBD2 agrees at 8 bases. V dropped 2 bases and J dropped 0; count of bases not matched to a gene: 13. The CDR3 consists of 19 residues. Per the germline V gene, CDR1 is LGHNT and CDR2 is FRNRAP. The CDR3 DNA reads as TGTGCTAGTGGTTTGCCCCGCGGGGGGCTAGCGGTAAGCACAGATACGCAGTATTTT. Encoded protein: CASGLPRGGLAVSTDTQYF.

This clonotype was counted many times. The CDR3: CAISEPRTGGYTGELFF. CDR3 coding DNA: TGTGCCATCAGTGAGCCCCGGACAGGGGGTTACACCGGGGAGCTGTTTTTT. The rearrangement links TRBV10-3 to TRBJ2-2; 10 bases are shared with TRBD1. CDR1 and CDR2 from the germline V gene are ENHRY and SYGVKD. The CDR3 spans 17 residues. V was pared by 2 bases and J by 3 bases, with 6 bases of the junction left unmatched.

Ten or more counts support this clonotype. This chain connects TRBV11-2 to TRBJ1-2; D gene unclear. This CDR3 spans 13 amino acids. V dropped 5 bases and J dropped 8 bases, with 15 bases sitting between them. CDR1 is SGHAT, CDR2 FQNNGV, per germline. CDR3 amino acids: CASSPGGEIGYTF. The DNA of the CDR3 is TGTGCCAGCAGCCCGGGCGGGGAAATAGGCTACACCTTC.

This sequence joins TRBV12-3 or TRBV12-4 and TRBJ1-1; TRBD1 matches 8 bases. The V and J ends lost 4 bases and 0 bases, in that order; junction bases with no gene match: 16. The CDR3 is 19 amino acids. CDR3 sequence (DNA): TGTGCCAGCAGTTCTGGACTTCAGGGGGCGTCCGAAATGAACACTGAAGCTTTCTTT. Translated, it gives CASSSGLQGASEMNTEAFF.

This clonotype has ten or more counts. The J gene is TRBJ2-1, the V gene TRBV11-2, with 10 bases aligning to TRBD1. CDR1 is SGHAT and CDR2 is FQNNGV in the germline V gene. Trimming cost V 2 bases and J 13 bases; bases outside gene matches: 11. This CDR3 region has 15 residues. The CDR3 DNA sequence: TGTGCCAGCAGCTTATCCATCGGACAGGGGGGAGAACAGTTCTTC. This sequence encodes CASSLSIGQGGEQFF.

This clonotype was detected ten times or more. The rearrangement links TRBV9 to TRBJ2-1; 12 bases line up with TRBD2. CDR1 SGDLS and CDR2 YYNGEE come from the germline V gene. The junction had 1 base not matched to a gene; V was cut back by 3 bases and J by 0 bases. The CDR3 runs to 16 residues. The CDR3 loop reads CASSATSGSSYNEQFF. The CDR3 DNA follows: TGTGCCAGCAGCGCGACTAGCGGGAGCTCCTACAATGAGCAGTTCTTC. Full variable domain (remainder filled in from reference TRBV9 and TRBJ2-1): DSGVTQTPKHLITATGQRVTLRCSPRSGDLSVYWYQQSLDQGLQFLIQYYNGEERAKGNILERFSAQQFPDLHSELNLSSLELGDSALYFCASSATSGSSYNEQFFGPGTRLTVL.

This clonotype was seen ten or more times. The chain joins TRBV2 to TRBJ2-5; D is perhaps TRBD1 or TRBD2 (6 bases each). Germline V gene lookup returns CDR1 SNHLY and CDR2 FYNNEI. The CDR3 is 15 amino acids. The germline V and J ends were trimmed by 4 bases and 9 bases, with 21 bases remaining between them. The CDR3 loop reads CASSAGTPSGGAQYF. DNA for the CDR3: TGTGCCAGCAGTGCCGGGACACCTTCGGGCGGGGCCCAGTACTTC.

This clonotype was observed many times. CDR3 DNA: TGTGCCAGCAGCCAAGATTGGGGGGGGCTAGAGACCCAGTACTTC. The encoded protein is CASSQDWGGLETQYF. The rearrangement links TRBV14 to TRBJ2-5, with D possibly TRBD2 on 7 matching bases. Per the germline V gene, CDR1 is SGHDN and CDR2 is FVKESK. The CDR3 spans 15 residues. Trimming took off 0 bases at V and 4 bases at J, with 12 bases between the two ends.

On this clonotype itself: A much larger clonotype is one base distant, so this may be a read error. CDR3 region: CVSSTRDAPYTF. The CDR3 DNA follows: TGTGTCAGCAGCACCCGGGACGCCCCGTATACCTTC. J is TRBJ1-2 and V is TRBV7-9; tentatively, D is TRBD1 (5 bases). The CDR3 spans 12 residues. Germline V gene lookup returns CDR1 SEHNR and CDR2 FQNEAQ (reference sequence).

This clonotype was seen repeatedly, ten times or more. The chain has TRBV19 and TRBJ1-5; D is perhaps TRBD1 (5 bases). The CDR3 is made up of 15 amino acids. Trimming took off 3 bases at V and 4 bases at J, with 13 bases between the two ends. Germline-derived CDR1 and CDR2 are LNHDA and SQIVND (reference sequence). The CDR3 coding sequence is TGTGCCAGTAGTATTGGGTCGGCAGGGAATCAGCCCCAGCATTTT. Protein: CASSIGSAGNQPQHF.

This clonotype came up a few times. The chain combines TRBV20-1 with TRBJ2-2; D call uncertain. The germline V and J ends were trimmed by 3 bases and 2 bases, with 4 bases remaining between them. Germline V gene data show CDR1 as DFQATT and CDR2 as SNEGSKA (reference sequence). This CDR3 has 12 amino acids. The CDR3: CSARGNTGELFF. The CDR3 bases are TGCAGTGCTAGGGGAAACACCGGGGAGCTGTTTTTT.

The table lists this clonotype with a few counts. V is TRBV10-3 and J is TRBJ2-3, with no clear D. The length of the CDR3 is 14 residues. Trimming took 3 bases from V and 2 from J, leaving 9 bases between them. Germline CDR1 reads ENHRY; CDR2 reads SYGVKD. CDR3 coding DNA: TGTGCCATCAGTGACGGTAGGACCACAGATACGCAGTATTTT. Protein sequence: CAISDGRTTDTQYF.

This chain uses TRBV6-5 with TRBJ1-5, with 9 bases lining up with TRBD1. This CDR3 contains 16 residues. The J segment lost 4 bases and the V segment lost 4 bases, leaving 8 bases of the junction unmatched. The V gene's germline CDR1 is MNHEY and CDR2 SVGAGI. The CDR3 spells CASSSLGQGGNQPQHF. The CDR3 DNA reads TGTGCCAGCAGTTCCCTGGGACAGGGTGGGAATCAGCCCCAGCATTTT.

The table lists this clonotype with many counts. The chain links TRBV5-1 to TRBJ2-6; D is possibly TRBD2 (6 bases). The CDR3 is 15 amino acids. Germline CDR1 SGHRS, CDR2 YFSETQ. The V end lost 5 bases, the J end lost 3 bases, and 12 bases lay between the germline ends. In nucleotides, the CDR3 is TGCGCCAGCAGACAGGAGGGGCTTGGGGCCAACGTCCTGACTTTC. Its translation: CASRQEGLGANVLTF.